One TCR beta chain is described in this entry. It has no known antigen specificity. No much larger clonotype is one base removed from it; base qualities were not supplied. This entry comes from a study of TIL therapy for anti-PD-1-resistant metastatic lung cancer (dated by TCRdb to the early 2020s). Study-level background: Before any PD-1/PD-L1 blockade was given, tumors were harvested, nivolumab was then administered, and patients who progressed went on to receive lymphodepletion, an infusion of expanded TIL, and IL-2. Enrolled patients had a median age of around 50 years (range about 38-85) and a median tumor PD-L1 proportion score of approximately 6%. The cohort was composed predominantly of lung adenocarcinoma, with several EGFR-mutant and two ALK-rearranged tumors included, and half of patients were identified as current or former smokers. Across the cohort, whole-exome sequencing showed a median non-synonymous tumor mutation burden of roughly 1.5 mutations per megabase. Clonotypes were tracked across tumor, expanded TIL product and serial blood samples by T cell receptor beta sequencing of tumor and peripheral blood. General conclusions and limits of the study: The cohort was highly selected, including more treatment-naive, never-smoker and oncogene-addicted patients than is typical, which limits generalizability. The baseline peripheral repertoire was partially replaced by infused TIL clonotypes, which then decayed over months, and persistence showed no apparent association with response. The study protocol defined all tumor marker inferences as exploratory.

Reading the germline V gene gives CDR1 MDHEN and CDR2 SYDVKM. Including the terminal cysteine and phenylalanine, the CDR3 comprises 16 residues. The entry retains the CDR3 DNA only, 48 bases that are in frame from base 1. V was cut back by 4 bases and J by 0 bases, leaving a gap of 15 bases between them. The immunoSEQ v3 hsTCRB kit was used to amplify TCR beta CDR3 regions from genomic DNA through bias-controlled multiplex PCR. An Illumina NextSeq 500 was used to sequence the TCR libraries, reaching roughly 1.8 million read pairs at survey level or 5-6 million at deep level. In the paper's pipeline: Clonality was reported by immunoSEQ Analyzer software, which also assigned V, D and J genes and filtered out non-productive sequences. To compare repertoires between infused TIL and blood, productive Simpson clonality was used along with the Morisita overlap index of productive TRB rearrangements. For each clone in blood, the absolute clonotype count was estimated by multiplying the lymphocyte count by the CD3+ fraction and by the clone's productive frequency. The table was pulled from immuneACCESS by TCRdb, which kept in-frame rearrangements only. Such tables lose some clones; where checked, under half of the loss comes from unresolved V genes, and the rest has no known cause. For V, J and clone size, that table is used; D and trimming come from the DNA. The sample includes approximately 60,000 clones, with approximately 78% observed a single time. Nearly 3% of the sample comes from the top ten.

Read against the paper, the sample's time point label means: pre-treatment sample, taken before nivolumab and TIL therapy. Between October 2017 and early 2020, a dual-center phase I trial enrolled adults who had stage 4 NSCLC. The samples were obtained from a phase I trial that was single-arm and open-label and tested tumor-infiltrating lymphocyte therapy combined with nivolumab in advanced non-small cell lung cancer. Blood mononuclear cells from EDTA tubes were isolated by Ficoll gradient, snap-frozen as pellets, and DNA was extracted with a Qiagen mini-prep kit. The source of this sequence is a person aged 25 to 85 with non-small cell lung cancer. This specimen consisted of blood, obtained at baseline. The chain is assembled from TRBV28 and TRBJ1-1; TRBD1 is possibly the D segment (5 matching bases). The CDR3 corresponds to CASSWQPGTMNTEAFF. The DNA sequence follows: TGTGCCAGCAGTTGGCAGCCCGGGACCATGAACACTGAAGCTTTCTTT.